This T cell receptor beta chain is drawn from a study of Ad26.COV2.S vaccination and SARS-CoV-2 variants. Overall study context: Participants got Ad26.COV2.S intramuscularly, once or twice 56 days apart.

The treatment: roughly 20 received Ad26.COV2.S at low or high dose, single or two shots; several received placebo; per-sample allocation not given. Collection of samples fell on day 63 after the first vaccine or placebo injection. Within Boston, the person who donated was an adult of 18-55 years. Clones were sequenced by immunoSEQ multiplex PCR, and TCRdb holds only the in-frame ones, with some missing. The table has over 400,000 clones, approximately 90% seen once. The CDR3 contains 13 residues. The V end was cut by 4 bases, the J end by 3 bases, with 9 bases between. Germline CDR1 and CDR2: SQVTM and ANQGSEA. Study results and limitations: Recipients given vaccine exceeded placebo recipients in spike-specific TCR breadth. Post-vaccination spike-specific CD8+ and CD4+ T cell responses reportedly had substantial breadth.

Worth noting for this clone: Its antigen remains unknown.

The V gene is TRBV29-1, the J gene TRBJ1-4; D might be TRBD1 (6 bases). This TCR was recovered from a person aged 18-65 years who received the Ad26.COV2.S COVID-19 vaccine or a placebo. The sequencing here drew on peripheral blood, taken in a trial of Ad26.COV2.S vaccine versus placebo. The CDR3 DNA reads as TGCAGCGTTGCGGACAGATCTAATGAAAAACTGTTTTTT. Translating it yields CSVADRSNEKLFF.